This T cell receptor beta chain came from a study of early T cells in non-severe SARS-CoV-2 infection (dated by TCRdb to about 2021). Broadly, across the study: Because TCR sequencing was done on bulk RNA from unsorted whole blood, the alpha and beta chains could not be paired.

About this clonotype itself: Its antigen is still unknown. No base quality values were provided; no much bigger clone lies one nucleotide off.

For this chain, trimming is 3 bases at the V end and 0 bases at the J end, and the number of junction bases without a gene match is 7. The CDR3 sequence holds 17 residues, the cysteine and phenylalanine included. Solely the CDR3 DNA is kept, with 51 bases framed from the first base. Sequences SGDLS (CDR1) and YYNGEE (CDR2) are obtained from the germline V gene. Library preparation used 5' RACE. The reads were generated on a NextSeq 500. The TCR library protocol attached unique molecular identifiers to individual cDNA molecules to correct for sequencing error and PCR bias. Sequencing covered both TCR alpha and beta chains, and within each sample the abundances of alpha and beta sequences were tightly co-correlated. As for how the authors treated the data: V gene, J gene and CDR3 annotation of TCR sequences was performed with Decombinator V4. Expanded TCRs were defined as changing significantly between any two time points under a Poisson model with p below 0.0001. TCR abundances were normalised to the total number of TCRs sequenced per sample and expressed as counts per million. MAIT TCRs were defined by TRAV1-2 paired with TRAJ12, TRAJ20 or TRAJ33, and iNKT TCRs by TRAV10 paired with TRAJ18. A search of VDJdb, accessed on 1 November 2021, was run for TCRs annotated to CMV, EBV and SARS-CoV-2, with TCRs annotated for multiple antigens excluded. TCRdb itself trimmed the public reads at Q25 with fastp, ran MiXCR and retained productive beta chains. Rows are combined by CDR3 protein, so each entry shows the most common genes and DNA. These V and J calls originate from TCRdb's pipeline instead of the authors' own analysis. The sample contains nearly 45,000 distinct CDR3 sequences, 11% of them found a single time. 20% to 25% of the sample is in the top ten clones.

General study outcomes and caveats: VDJdb matching was skewed toward anti-spike CD8 responses, so virus-specific expansions were likely underestimated and private and CD4 specificities were missed.

This was a case-control study nested in a cohort of healthcare workers in London, UK, who had nasopharyngeal swab PCR tests and blood samples taken every week. Healthcare workers were enrolled in the week of the UK lockdown, from 23 to 31 March 2020, and were followed every week for up to roughly 16 weeks. This TCR was sampled from an adult who was a healthcare worker with PCR-confirmed SARS-CoV-2 infection or an uninfected control (not recorded which). The rearrangement joined TRBV9 to TRBJ2-1, and 9 junction bases match TRBD1. The sequencing sample was made of whole blood. The DNA sequence is given as TGTGCCAGCAGCGGGGGGACAGGGCAGAGCTCCTACAATGAGCAGTTCTTC. This translates into CASSGGTGQSSYNEQFF.